These T cell receptor beta chains were read from a single sample in a study of T cells in Graves' hyperthyroidism and ophthalmopathy. Using its own MiXCR run on the multiplex PCR reads, TCRdb lists one record per CDR3 protein. In the table there are about 96,000 distinct CDR3 sequences, 51% of which are singletons. Sample: blood. Source of these receptors: a middle-aged woman with Graves' hyperthyroidism. Both conserved end residues are part of each CDR3. The order of the fields is D gene, V gene, J gene, clone size, CDR3 DNA, CDR3 protein. The D gene is left open where the match is weak. Not every row has a clone size; where given, it reads once, few, many or a size class.

TRBD1,TRBV2,TRBJ1-1,many,TGTGCCAGCAGTCGACAGGGGGCTACTGAAGCTTTCTTT,CASSRQGATEAFF
NA,TRBV6-6,TRBJ2-5,NA,TGTGCCAGCGGGGGGTACCAAGAGACCCAGTACTTC,CASGGYQETQYF
NA,TRBV20-1,TRBJ1-1,NA,TGCAGTGCTAAGCAGGGTGAAGCTTTCTTT,CSAKQGEAFF
TRBD1,TRBV29-1,TRBJ1-6,NA,TGCAGCCTTATGGCCGGGACAGGAAATTCACCCCTCCACTTT,CSLMAGTGNSPLHF
NA,TRBV7-2,TRBJ2-7,many,TGTGCCAGCAGCTTAGGGGTGGGGGGCCCCTACGAGCAGTACTTC,CASSLGVGGPYEQYF
NA,TRBV20-1,TRBJ1-1,NA,TGCAGTGCTAGGGGACACCTGAACGCTGAAGCTTCCTTT,CSARGHLNAEASF
NA,TRBV4-3,TRBJ1-6,NA,TGCGCCAGCAGCCAAGTCAGGGGAACCCTCCACTTT,CASSQVRGTLHF
TRBD2,TRBV15,TRBJ2-5,NA,TGTGCCACCAGGGAAGCGGGAGAGGTTGAGACCCAGTACTTC,CATREAGEVETQYF
NA,TRBV11-2,TRBJ2-6,NA,TGTGCCAGCAGCGCCGGGGCCAACGTCCTGACTTTC,CASSAGANVLTF
TRBD2,TRBV7-2,TRBJ2-5,NA,TGTGCCAGCAGCAGGGAGGGGACCCAGTACTTC,CASSREGTQYF